This T cell receptor (beta chain) was captured by sequencing in a study of memory CD4+ T cells and cytomegalovirus serostatus (dated by TCRdb to the late 2010s). With regard to the full study: The cohort comprised about 33 healthy Belgian adults, 9 CMV seropositive and around 25 CMV seronegative. The study sequenced CD4+ memory TCRbeta repertoires of a Belgian cohort with known cytomegalovirus serostatus to replicate a published TCR-based CMV serostatus classifier.

Details on this clone: Its antigen is unknown. The record has no base qualities; no much larger clone is one base away.

Study-wide findings and limitations: Unlike the original study, which covered naive and memory CD4+ and CD8+ populations, the Belgian study sequenced only CD4+CD45RO+ memory cells. CMV serostatus prediction reached a median bootstrapped AUC of 0.95 with the original framework and 0.9 to 0.93 with a US-trained random forest. Among the roughly 160 previously reported CMV-associated TCRbeta sequences, 67 showed up in the CD4+ memory repertoires, with each one found in between one and five individuals. The results were interpreted as suggesting that the CMV-associated TCR signature is largely present in the CD4+ memory repertoire. A median bootstrapped AUC of around 0.95 with a 95% CI of 0.76-1.00 was achieved on the Belgian cohort by the original-framework classifier.

Unmatched junction bases come to 4, with V trimmed by 7 bases and J by 0 bases. The CDR3 numbers 14 residues from cysteine through phenylalanine. Just CDR3 DNA is preserved here, 42 bases in frame from base 1. Taken from the germline V gene, the CDR1 and CDR2 loops are SGHRS and YFSETQ. Genomic DNA was extracted from sorted cells with the Quick-DNA Microprep Kit. TCRbeta DNA was amplified with the immunoSEQ hsTCRbeta kit following the manufacturer's protocol. TCRbeta libraries were sequenced on an Illumina MiSeq instrument. The paper's data handling went like this. After out-of-frame sequences were removed, 2 million to 2.5 million distinct TCRbeta sequences remained, averaging about 66,813 per individual. Each individual was scored according to the count of 164 previously reported CMV-associated TCRbeta sequences and the total productive distinct TCRbeta count. A beta-binomial model was reimplemented in Python, and random forests from scikit-learn, run with default parameters, were trained on data from the US cohort. Classifier performance on the Belgian cohort was summarized as median AUC with percentile confidence intervals over 10,000 bootstrap iterations. TCRdb took this table from immuneACCESS and kept in-frame rearrangements with V and J called. Such tables lack part of the clones; where checked against another copy, unresolved V genes explain under half of the gap, and the rest is unexplained. V, J and clone size are taken as reported in that table, and D and trimming were inferred from the DNA itself. Across this sample there are about 75,000 clones, with about 73% seen only once. The top ten clones comprise just over 2.5% of the sample.

A FACSAria II was used to sort memory CD4+ T cells, defined as single viable CD3+CD4+CD8-CD45RO+ cells. CMV serostatus was determined with a Roche Elecsys assay detecting serum IgG against CMV pp150, pp28, p38 and p52. Once the samples were thawed, total CD4+ T cells were enriched through positive selection using CD4 magnetic microbeads. Samples originated from another study that specifically interrogated the CD4+ T cell memory repertoire. Peripheral blood mononuclear cells were isolated and cryopreserved following standard operating procedures; serum was stored at -80 °C. Staining used CD3-PerCP (BW264/56), CD4-APC (RPA-T4), CD45RO-PE (UCHT1) and CD8-Pacific Orange (3B5) antibodies, with Sytox blue excluding non-viable cells.

This clonotype was sampled from an adult in good health and CMV-seropositive. The sequence is built from TRBV5-1 and TRBJ2-1; 7 middle bases align to TRBD1. The sample consisted of memory CD4+ T cells from blood. The DNA is TGCGCCAGCCAACGGGACAGCTCCTACAATGAGCAGTTCTTC. This sequence encodes CASQRDSSYNEQFF. Outside the CDR3, residues come from the reference TRBV5-1 and TRBJ2-1 proteins, so the full variable domain is: KAGVTQTPRYLIKTRGQQVTLSCSPISGHRSVSWYQQTPGQGLQFLFEYFSETQRNKGNFPGRFSGRQFSNSRSEMNVSTLELGDSALYLCASQRDSSYNEQFFGPGTRLTVL.